Listed below are T cell receptor beta chains from one sample, sequenced in a study of T cells in Graves' hyperthyroidism and ophthalmopathy. TCRdb itself ran the multiplex PCR reads through MiXCR, one entry per CDR3 protein. The sample holds over 500,000 distinct CDR3 sequences; less than 15% are singletons and the top ten take approximately 15%. The specimen sequenced was blood. These receptors were collected from a woman aged 40-49 years with Graves' hyperthyroidism. Each CDR3 is given with its conserved first and last residue. The D gene is left open where the match is weak. Not all rows give a size; the values are once, few, many and, for expanded clones, a class.

>TRBJ2-2|.|.|TRBV7-2
CASSLDFGLATGELFF
TGTGCCAGCAGCTTAGACTTTGGTTTAGCCACCGGGGAGCTGTTTTTT
>TRBJ1-1|many|.|TRBV27
CASSLSPYPTEAFF
TGTGCCAGCAGTTTATCGCCCTATCCCACTGAAGCTTTCTTT
>TRBJ2-7|many|.|TRBV6-2/TRBV6-3
CASSDDRIPSYEQYF
TGTGCCAGCAGCGACGACAGGATCCCCTCCTACGAGCAGTACTTC
>TRBJ2-1|few|TRBD2|TRBV7-2
CASSLGWAGEGYEQFF
TGTGCCAGCAGCTTAGGATGGGCGGGAGAGGGCTATGAGCAGTTCTTC
>TRBJ2-4|.|TRBD1|TRBV7-9
CASSGKAPGQGAVAKNIQYF
TGTGCCAGCAGCGGAAAAGCCCCGGGACAGGGGGCGGTAGCCAAAAACATTCAGTACTTC
>TRBJ2-7|.|.|TRBV10-3
CAIGDRRDEQYF
TGTGCCATCGGTGATAGAAGGGACGAGCAGTACTTC
>TRBJ2-1|.|.|TRBV27
CASRTTQGYNEQFF
TGTGCCAGCAGGACGACACAGGGCTACAATGAGCAGTTCTTC
>TRBJ2-1|many|.|TRBV29-1
CSALTSSAEQFF
TGCAGCGCCCTGACTAGTTCGGCTGAGCAGTTCTTC
>TRBJ2-1|many|.|TRBV29-1
CSVRRASRNEQFF
TGCAGCGTGCGCAGGGCCTCTCGGAATGAGCAGTTCTTC
>TRBJ2-7|many|TRBD2|TRBV12-3/TRBV12-4
CASSQGLASSYEQYF
TGTGCCAGCAGTCAAGGACTAGCTTCCTCCTACGAGCAGTACTTC
>TRBJ1-1|many|.|TRBV18
CASSVERNTEAFF
TGTGCCAGCTCGGTAGAAAGGAACACTGAAGCTTTCTTT
>TRBJ2-1|.|TRBD2|TRBV7-8
CASSSTSGSIYEQFF
TGTGCCAGCAGCTCGACTAGCGGGAGTATCTATGAGCAGTTCTTC
>TRBJ2-5|few|TRBD2|TRBV6-1
CASSTPSGGGGETQYF
TGTGCCAGCAGTACCCCGAGCGGGGGGGGGGGGGAGACCCAGTACTTC
>TRBJ2-1|many|.|TRBV28
CASSLGTLTLNNEQFF
TGTGCCAGCAGTTTGGGGACCTTAACTTTAAACAATGAGCAGTTCTTC
>TRBJ2-1|many|.|TRBV12-3/TRBV12-4
CASSPPGRFGNEQFF
TGTGCCAGCAGCCCCCCTGGGCGGTTTGGCAATGAGCAGTTCTTC
>TRBJ1-1|many|.|TRBV28
CASSLLNTEAFF
TGTGCCAGCAGTTTATTGAACACTGAAGCTTTCTTT
>TRBJ1-2|.|TRBD1|TRBV4-2
CASSQVTGADGYTF
TGTGCCAGCAGCCAAGTAACAGGGGCGGATGGCTACACCTTC